This record covers a single T cell receptor beta chain. Each CDR3 protein gets one entry after TCRdb re-called the 5' RACE reads with MiXCR. The sample carries 690,000 or so distinct CDR3 sequences, over 8.5% recorded once. Trimming took off 5 bases at V and 4 bases at J, with 9 bases between the two ends. Germline assignment: CDR1 ENHRY and CDR2 SYGVKD. The CDR3 is made up of 14 amino acids. The entry originates in a study of identical twins. These same data were also listed under a study on yellow fever vaccine responses in identical twins.

The TCR comes from a woman younger than 30 in good health. The sample comprised PBMCs. The gene calls are TRBV10-3 and TRBJ2-6; D unresolved. CDR3 amino acids: CAISIKGGANVLTF. CDR3 DNA: TGTGCCATCAGTATAAAGGGAGGGGCCAACGTCCTGACTTTC.